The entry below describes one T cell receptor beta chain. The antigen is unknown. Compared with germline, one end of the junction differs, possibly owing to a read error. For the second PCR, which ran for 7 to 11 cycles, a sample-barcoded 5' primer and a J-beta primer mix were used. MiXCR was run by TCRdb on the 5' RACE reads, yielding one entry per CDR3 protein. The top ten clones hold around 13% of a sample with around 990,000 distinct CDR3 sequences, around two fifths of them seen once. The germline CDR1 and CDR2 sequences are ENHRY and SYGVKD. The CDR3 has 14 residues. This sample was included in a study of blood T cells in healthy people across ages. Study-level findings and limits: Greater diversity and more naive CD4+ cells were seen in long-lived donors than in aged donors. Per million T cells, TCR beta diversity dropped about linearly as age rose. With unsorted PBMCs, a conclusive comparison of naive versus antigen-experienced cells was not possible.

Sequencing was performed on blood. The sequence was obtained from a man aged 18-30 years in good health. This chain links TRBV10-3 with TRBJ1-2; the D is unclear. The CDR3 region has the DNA TGTGCCATCAGTGAGTCGGGTCGGACCTATGGCTGCACCTTC. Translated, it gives CAISESGRTYGCTF.